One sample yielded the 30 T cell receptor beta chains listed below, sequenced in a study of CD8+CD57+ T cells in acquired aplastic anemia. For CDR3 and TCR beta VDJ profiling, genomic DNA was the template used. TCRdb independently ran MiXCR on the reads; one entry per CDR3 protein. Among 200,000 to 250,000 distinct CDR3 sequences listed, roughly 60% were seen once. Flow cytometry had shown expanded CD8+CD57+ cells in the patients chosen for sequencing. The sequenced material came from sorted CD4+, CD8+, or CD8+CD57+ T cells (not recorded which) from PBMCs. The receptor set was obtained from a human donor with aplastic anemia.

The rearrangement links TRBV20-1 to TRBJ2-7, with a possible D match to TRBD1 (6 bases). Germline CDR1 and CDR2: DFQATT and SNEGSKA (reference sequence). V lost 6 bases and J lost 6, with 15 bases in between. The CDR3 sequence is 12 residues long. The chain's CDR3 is CSARPRDIEQYF. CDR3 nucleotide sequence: TGCAGTGCCAGACCCCGGGACATCGAGCAGTACTTC.

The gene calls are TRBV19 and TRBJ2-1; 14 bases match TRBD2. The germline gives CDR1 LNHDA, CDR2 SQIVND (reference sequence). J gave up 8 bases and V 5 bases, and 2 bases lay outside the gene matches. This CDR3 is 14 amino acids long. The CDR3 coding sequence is TGTGCCAGTAGTCTGGGACTAGCGGGAGATGAGCAGTTCTTC. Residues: CASSLGLAGDEQFF.

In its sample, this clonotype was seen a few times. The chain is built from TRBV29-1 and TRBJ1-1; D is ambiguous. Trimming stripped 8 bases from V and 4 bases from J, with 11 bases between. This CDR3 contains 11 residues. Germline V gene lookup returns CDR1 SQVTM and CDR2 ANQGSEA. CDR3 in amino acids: CSLSRGTEAFF. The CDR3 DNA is TGCAGCCTATCACGGGGCACTGAAGCTTTCTTT. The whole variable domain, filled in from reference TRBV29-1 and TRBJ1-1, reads SAVISQKPSRDICQRGTSLTIQCQVDSQVTMMFWYRQQPGQSLTLIATANQGSEATYESGFVIDKFPISRPNLTFSTLTVSNMSPEDSSIYLCSLSRGTEAFFGQGTRLTVV.

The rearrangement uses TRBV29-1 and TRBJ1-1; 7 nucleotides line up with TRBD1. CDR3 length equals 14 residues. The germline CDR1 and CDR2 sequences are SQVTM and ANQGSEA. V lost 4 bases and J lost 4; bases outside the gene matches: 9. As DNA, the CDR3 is TGCAGCGTTGCACCGGGACAGAAGGGCACTGAAGCTTTCTTT. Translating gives CSVAPGQKGTEAFF. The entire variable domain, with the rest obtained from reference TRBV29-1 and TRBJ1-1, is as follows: SAVISQKPSRDICQRGTSLTIQCQVDSQVTMMFWYRQQPGQSLTLIATANQGSEATYESGFVIDKFPISRPNLTFSTLTVSNMSPEDSSIYLCSVAPGQKGTEAFFGQGTRLTVV.

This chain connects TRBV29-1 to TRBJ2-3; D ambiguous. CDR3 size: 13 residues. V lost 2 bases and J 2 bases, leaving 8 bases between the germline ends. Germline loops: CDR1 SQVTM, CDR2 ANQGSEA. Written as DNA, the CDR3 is TGCAGCGTTGAAATTTCCGTCACAGATACGCAGTATTTT. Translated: CSVEISVTDTQYF.

CDR3 residues: CASSSRASDTGELFF. CDR3 sequence (DNA): TGCGCCAGCAGCTCTCGTGCGTCAGACACCGGGGAGCTGTTTTTT. This chain links TRBV5-1 with TRBJ2-2; D not certain. V lost 3 bases and J 3 bases, leaving 12 bases between the germline ends. Per germline, CDR1 SGHRS and CDR2 YFSETQ. The CDR3 extends over 15 amino acids.

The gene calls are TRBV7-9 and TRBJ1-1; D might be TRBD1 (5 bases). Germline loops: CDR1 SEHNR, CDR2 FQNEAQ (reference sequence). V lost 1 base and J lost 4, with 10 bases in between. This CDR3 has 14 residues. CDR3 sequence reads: CASSLEGLGTEAFF. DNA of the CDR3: TGTGCCAGCAGCTTAGAGGGGCTGGGCACTGAAGCTTTCTTT.

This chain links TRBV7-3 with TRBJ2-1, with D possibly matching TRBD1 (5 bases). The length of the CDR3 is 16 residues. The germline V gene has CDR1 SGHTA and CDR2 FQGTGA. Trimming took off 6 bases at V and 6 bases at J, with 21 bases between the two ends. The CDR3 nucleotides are TGTGCCAGCAGTGAAGGACACGCGCAGAAAGCCAATGAGCAGTTCTTC. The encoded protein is CASSEGHAQKANEQFF.

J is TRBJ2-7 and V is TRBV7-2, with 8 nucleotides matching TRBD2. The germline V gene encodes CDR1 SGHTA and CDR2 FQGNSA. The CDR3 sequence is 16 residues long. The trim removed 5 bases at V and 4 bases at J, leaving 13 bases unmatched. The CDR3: CASSAATGSGSYEQYF. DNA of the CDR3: TGTGCCAGCAGCGCGGCCACTGGGAGCGGGAGTTACGAGCAGTACTTC.

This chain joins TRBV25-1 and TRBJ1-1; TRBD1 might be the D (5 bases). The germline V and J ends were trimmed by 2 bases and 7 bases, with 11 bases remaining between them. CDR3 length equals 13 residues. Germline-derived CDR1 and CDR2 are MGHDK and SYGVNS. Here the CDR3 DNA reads TGTGCCAGCAGTGAAATAGGGGATTTTGAAGCTTTCTTT. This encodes CASSEIGDFEAFF.

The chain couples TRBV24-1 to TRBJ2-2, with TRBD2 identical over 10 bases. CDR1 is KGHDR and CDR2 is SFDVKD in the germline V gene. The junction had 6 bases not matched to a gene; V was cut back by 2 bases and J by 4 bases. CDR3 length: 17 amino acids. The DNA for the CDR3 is TGTGCCACCAGTGATTCTAGCGGGAGCATGGCCACCGGGGAGCTGTTTTTT. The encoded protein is CATSDSSGSMATGELFF.

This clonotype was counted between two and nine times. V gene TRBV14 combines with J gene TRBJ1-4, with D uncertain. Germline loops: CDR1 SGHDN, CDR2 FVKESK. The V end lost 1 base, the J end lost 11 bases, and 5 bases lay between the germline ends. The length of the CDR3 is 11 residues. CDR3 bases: TGTGCCAGCAGCCAAGTACTGAAACTGTTTTTT. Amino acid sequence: CASSQVLKLFF.

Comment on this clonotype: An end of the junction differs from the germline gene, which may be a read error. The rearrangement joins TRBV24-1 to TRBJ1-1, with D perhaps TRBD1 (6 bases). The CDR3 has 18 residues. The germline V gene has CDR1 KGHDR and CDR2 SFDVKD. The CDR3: CATSDSLHRQVSKGVSIF. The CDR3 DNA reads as TGTGCCACCAGTGATTCACTACACCGACAGGTCTCGAAGGGGGTCTCGATCTTT.

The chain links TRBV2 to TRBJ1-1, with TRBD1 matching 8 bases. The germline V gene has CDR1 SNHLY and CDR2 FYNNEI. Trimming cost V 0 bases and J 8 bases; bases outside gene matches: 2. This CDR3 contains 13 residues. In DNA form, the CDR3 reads TGTGCCAGCAGTGAAGCGCGGACAGGGGAAGCTTTCTTT. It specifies CASSEARTGEAFF.

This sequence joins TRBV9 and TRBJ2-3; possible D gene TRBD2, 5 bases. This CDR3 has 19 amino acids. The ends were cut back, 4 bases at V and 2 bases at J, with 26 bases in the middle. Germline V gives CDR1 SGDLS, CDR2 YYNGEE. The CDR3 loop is CASSPRLGGSLGTTDTQYF. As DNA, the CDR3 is TGTGCCAGCAGCCCGAGACTTGGAGGCAGTTTAGGCACCACAGATACGCAGTATTTT.

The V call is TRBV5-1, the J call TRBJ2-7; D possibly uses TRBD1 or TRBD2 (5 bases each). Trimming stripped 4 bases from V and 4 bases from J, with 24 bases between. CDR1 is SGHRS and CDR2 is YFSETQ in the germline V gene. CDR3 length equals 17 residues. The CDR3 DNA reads TGCGCCAGCAGCGAACTTCGGGGCAGCTCCATGGGATACGAGCAGTACTTC. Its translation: CASSELRGSSMGYEQYF.

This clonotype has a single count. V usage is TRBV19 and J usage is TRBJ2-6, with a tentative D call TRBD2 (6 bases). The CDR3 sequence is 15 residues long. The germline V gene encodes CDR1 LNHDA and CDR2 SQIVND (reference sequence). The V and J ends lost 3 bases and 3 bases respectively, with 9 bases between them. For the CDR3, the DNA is TGTGCCAGTAGTATCGGAGGGGTTGGGGCCAACGTCCTGACTTTC. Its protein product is CASSIGGVGANVLTF.

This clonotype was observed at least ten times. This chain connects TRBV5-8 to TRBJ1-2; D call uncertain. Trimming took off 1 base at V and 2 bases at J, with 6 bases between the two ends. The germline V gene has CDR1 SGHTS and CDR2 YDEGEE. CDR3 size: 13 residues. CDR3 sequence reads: CASSLFQNYGYTF. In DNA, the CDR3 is TGTGCCAGCAGCTTGTTCCAGAACTATGGCTACACCTTC.

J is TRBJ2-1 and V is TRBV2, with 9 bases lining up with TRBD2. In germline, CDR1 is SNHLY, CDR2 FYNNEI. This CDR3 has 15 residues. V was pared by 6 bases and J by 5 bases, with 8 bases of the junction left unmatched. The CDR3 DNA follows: TGTGCCAGCAGCCAAGCTAGCGGGGCCAACAATGAGCAGTTCTTC. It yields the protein CASSQASGANNEQFF.

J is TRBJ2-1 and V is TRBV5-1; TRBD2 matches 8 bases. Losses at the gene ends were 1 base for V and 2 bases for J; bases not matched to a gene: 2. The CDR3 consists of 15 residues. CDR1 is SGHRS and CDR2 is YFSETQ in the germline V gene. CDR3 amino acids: CASSLTLAAYNEQFF. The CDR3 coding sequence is TGCGCCAGCAGCTTGACACTAGCGGCCTACAATGAGCAGTTCTTC.

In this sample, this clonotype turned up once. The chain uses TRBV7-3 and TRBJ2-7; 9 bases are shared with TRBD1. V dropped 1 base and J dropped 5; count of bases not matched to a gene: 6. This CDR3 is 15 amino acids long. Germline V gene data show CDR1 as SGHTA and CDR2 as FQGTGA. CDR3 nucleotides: TGTGCCAGCAGCTTAAACAGGGGGCAGTTCCACGAGCAGTACTTC. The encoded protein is CASSLNRGQFHEQYF.

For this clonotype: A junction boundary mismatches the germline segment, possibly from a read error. The CDR3 spells CSAYPWRESSNERFF. Here the CDR3 DNA reads TGCTCCGCATACCCCTGGCGGGAGAGCAGCAATGAGCGGTTCTTC. The V call is TRBV20-1, the J call TRBJ2-1; 7 nucleotides line up with TRBD2. CDR1 DFQATT and CDR2 SNEGSKA come from the germline V gene (reference sequence). The CDR3 is made up of 15 amino acids.

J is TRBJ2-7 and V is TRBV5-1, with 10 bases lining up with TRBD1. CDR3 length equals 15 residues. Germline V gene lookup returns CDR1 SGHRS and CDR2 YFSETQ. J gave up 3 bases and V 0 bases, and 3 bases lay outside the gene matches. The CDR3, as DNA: TGCGCCAGCAGCTTGGGGACAGGGGGTGGCTACGAGCAGTACTTC. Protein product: CASSLGTGGGYEQYF.

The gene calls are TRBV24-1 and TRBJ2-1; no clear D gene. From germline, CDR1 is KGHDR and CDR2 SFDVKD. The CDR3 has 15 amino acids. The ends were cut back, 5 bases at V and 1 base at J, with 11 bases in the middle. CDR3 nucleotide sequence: TGTGCCACCAGTGGCCTAGAGGCTTCCTACAATGAGCAGTTCTTC. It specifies CATSGLEASYNEQFF.

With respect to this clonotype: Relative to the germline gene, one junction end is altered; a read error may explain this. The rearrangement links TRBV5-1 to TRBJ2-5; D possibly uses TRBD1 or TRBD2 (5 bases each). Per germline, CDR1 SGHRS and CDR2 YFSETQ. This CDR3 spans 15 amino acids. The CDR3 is CASRLVGVGQETQYF. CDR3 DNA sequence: TGCGCCAGCCGCTTGGTGGGGGTAGGGCAAGAGACCCAGTACTTC.

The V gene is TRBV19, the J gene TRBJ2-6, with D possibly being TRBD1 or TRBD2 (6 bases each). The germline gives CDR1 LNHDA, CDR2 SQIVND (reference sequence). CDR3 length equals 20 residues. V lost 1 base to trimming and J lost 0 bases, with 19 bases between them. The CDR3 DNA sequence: TGTGCCAGTAGTATAGTAGGGGGGTCAGGGGCGATCTCTGGGGCCAACGTCCTGACTTTC. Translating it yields CASSIVGGSGAISGANVLTF.

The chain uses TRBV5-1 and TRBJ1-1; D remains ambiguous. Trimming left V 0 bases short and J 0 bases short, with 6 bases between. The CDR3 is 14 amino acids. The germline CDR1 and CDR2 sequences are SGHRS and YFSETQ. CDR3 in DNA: TGCGCCAGCAGCTTGGATGTCATGAACACTGAAGCTTTCTTT. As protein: CASSLDVMNTEAFF.

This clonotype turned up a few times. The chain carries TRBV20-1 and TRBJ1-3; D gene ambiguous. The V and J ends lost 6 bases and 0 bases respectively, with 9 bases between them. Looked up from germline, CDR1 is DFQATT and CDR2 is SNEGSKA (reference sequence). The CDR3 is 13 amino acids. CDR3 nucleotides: TGCAGTGCACCAGACGGCTCTGGAAACACCATATATTTT. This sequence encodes CSAPDGSGNTIYF.

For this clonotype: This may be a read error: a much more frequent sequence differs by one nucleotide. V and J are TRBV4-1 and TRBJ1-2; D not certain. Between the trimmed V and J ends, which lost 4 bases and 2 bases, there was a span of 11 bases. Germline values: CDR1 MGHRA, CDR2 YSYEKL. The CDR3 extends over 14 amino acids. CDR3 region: CASSREEGNYGYTF. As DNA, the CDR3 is TGCGCCAGCAGCCGAGAGGAAGGGAACTATGGCTACACCTTC.

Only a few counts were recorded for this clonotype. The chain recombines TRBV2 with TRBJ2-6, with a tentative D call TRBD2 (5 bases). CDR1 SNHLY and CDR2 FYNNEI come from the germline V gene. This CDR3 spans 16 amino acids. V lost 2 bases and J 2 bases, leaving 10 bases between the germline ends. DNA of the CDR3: TGTGCCAGCAGTGAATGGACTGTTACTGGGGCCAACGTCCTGACTTTC. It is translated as CASSEWTVTGANVLTF.